These 2 T cell receptor beta chains were all obtained from the same sample, sequenced in a study of blood T cell repertoires in COVID-19. Generated by immunoSEQ multiplex PCR, the TCRdb table keeps only in-frame clones and is missing some. Seen here are some 120,000 clones, almost 70% observed once, and the top ten hold approximately 2.3%. Sequencing was carried out using peripheral blood. These receptors all come from a woman aged 70-85 years with acute or convalescent COVID-19.

The chain links TRBV19 to TRBJ2-5; D not resolved. Per the germline V gene, CDR1 is LNHDA and CDR2 is SQIVND (reference sequence). V was trimmed by 4 bases and J by 2 bases, leaving 8 bases between them. The CDR3 spans 13 residues. CDR3 bases: TGTGCCAGTAGTACTCAGTCTCAAGAGACCCAGTACTTC. This sequence encodes CASSTQSQETQYF. Based on the CDR3 plus reference TRBV19 and TRBJ2-5, the full variable domain is DGGITQSPKYLFRKEGQNVTLSCEQNLNHDAMYWYRQDPGQGLRLIYYSQIVNDFQKGDIAEGYSVSREKKESFPLTVTSAQKNPTAFYLCASSTQSQETQYFGPGTRLLVL.

This clone was observed once. The rearrangement joins TRBV3-1 (or the pseudogene TRBV3-2) to TRBJ2-1; 13 positions match TRBD2. Losses at the gene ends were 4 bases for V and 6 bases for J; bases not matched to a gene: 12. Germline assignment: CDR1 LGHDT and CDR2 YNNKEL (reference sequence). CDR3 length: 18 residues. The CDR3 DNA reads as TGTGCCAGCAGCCGAGGACTAGCGGGAGTCATTTCGAGCAATGAGCAGTTCTTC. This gives the protein CASSRGLAGVISSNEQFF.